These T cell receptor beta chains were read from a single sample in a study of human T cells and chemical hapten exposure. TCRdb fed the RACE reads into MiXCR, producing one record per CDR3 protein. The sample yields 300,000 to 450,000 distinct CDR3 sequences, about 4.4% seen once. The material was whole blood, obtained in connection with sensitization to the hapten diphenylcyclopropenone (DPC). The receptors originated from a woman aged 50 to 60 with alopecia areata. Some clones in this sample may be carry-over from other donors' samples. Both conserved end residues are part of each CDR3. Fields, in order: D gene, V gene, clone size, CDR3 length, J gene, CDR3 protein, CDR3 DNA. D genes are given only for firm matches. Only part of the rows carry a size: once, few, many, or a class if the clone is expanded.

TRBD2	TRBV12-3/TRBV12-4	-	16	TRBJ2-3	CASRRTSGTDGDTQYF	TGTGCCAGCAGGAGGACTAGCGGGACGGACGGAGATACGCAGTATTTT
TRBD1	TRBV6-5	-	16	TRBJ1-2	CASSSLGQGSNYGYTF	TGTGCCAGCAGTTCCCTGGGACAGGGGTCTAACTATGGCTACACCTTC
TRBD2	TRBV20-1	few	15	TRBJ2-1	CSARPLAGNYNEQFF	TGCAGTGCTAGACCTCTAGCGGGAAACTACAATGAGCAGTTCTTC
-	TRBV29-1	few	12	TRBJ1-1	CSVVEGNTEAFF	TGCAGCGTTGTGGAGGGGAACACTGAAGCTTTCTTT
-	TRBV9	few	14	TRBJ2-3	CASSPPHSKDTQYF	TGTGCCAGCAGCCCCCCCCACTCCAAAGATACGCAGTATTTT
TRBD1	TRBV28	many	15	TRBJ1-2	CASSSPGQGAGGYTF	TGTGCCAGCAGTTCGCCGGGACAGGGGGCGGGCGGCTACACCTTC
-	TRBV5-1	many	16	TRBJ2-5	CASSLIPRAARETQYF	TGCGCCAGCAGCTTGATCCCCAGGGCGGCCCGGGAGACCCAGTACTTC
-	TRBV7-6	many	15	TRBJ2-1	CASSLVRNTYNEQFF	TGTGCCAGCAGCTTAGTCAGGAATACCTACAATGAGCAGTTCTTC
-	TRBV27	-	15	TRBJ2-1	CATPRNRETYNEQFF	TGTGCCACTCCTAGGAACAGGGAAACCTACAATGAGCAGTTCTTC
TRBD1	TRBV2	-	15	TRBJ1-2	CASSETGARGNGYTF	TGTGCCAGCAGTGAAACAGGGGCCCGAGGCAACGGCTACACCTTC
-	TRBV7-9	few	17	TRBJ1-5	CASSSSTGTPVNQPQHF	TGTGCCAGCAGCTCAAGCACCGGGACACCAGTCAATCAGCCCCAGCATTTT
TRBD2	TRBV10-2	many	13	TRBJ2-1	CASSSGLLGEQFF	TGCGCCAGTTCTAGCGGTCTGCTAGGGGAGCAGTTCTTC
-	TRBV29-1	many	12	TRBJ2-5	CSVGPGEETQYF	TGCAGCGTTGGCCCCGGGGAAGAGACCCAGTACTTC
-	TRBV7-2	many	14	TRBJ2-2	CASSLASGTGELFF	TGTGCCAGCAGCTTAGCGTCAGGCACCGGGGAGCTGTTTTTT
-	TRBV2	many	17	TRBJ1-2	CASSEGLGQTLGYGYTF	TGTGCCAGCAGTGAAGGACTAGGGCAGACCCTGGGCTATGGCTACACCTTC
-	TRBV9	few	15	TRBJ1-6	CASSGVGANNSPLHF	TGTGCCAGCAGCGGGGTGGGGGCAAATAATTCACCCCTCCACTTT
TRBD2	TRBV27	few	19	TRBJ2-3	CASSLRASGDPWSTDTQYF	TGTGCCAGCAGTTTAAGGGCCAGCGGGGACCCATGGAGCACAGATACGCAGTATTTT
-	TRBV9	few	15	TRBJ2-7	CASSVDGEQWYEQYF	TGTGCCAGCAGCGTAGACGGGGAACAATGGTACGAGCAGTACTTC
-	TRBV6-5	-	15	TRBJ1-3	CASSYSHLSGNTIYF	TGTGCCAGCAGTTACTCACACCTCTCTGGAAACACCATATATTTT
TRBD2	TRBV13	-	15	TRBJ2-3	CASSFSGGAPNTQYF	TGTGCCAGCAGCTTTAGCGGGGGGGCTCCAAATACGCAGTATTTT
-	TRBV7-2	few	13	TRBJ2-4	CASSFKGGNIQYF	TGTGCCAGCAGCTTTAAGGGGGGAAACATTCAGTACTTC
-	TRBV12-3/TRBV12-4	many	15	TRBJ1-1	CASSRDPRGGTEAFF	TGTGCCAGCAGTCGAGACCCCCGAGGCGGCACTGAAGCTTTCTTT
TRBD2	TRBV5-4	many	15	TRBJ2-3	CASSSRTSGTDTQYF	TGTGCCAGCAGTTCCCGGACTAGTGGCACAGATACGCAGTATTTT
-	TRBV16	few	15	TRBJ1-5	CASRGPQSSNQPQHF	TGTGCCAGCAGAGGACCTCAAAGTAGCAATCAGCCCCAGCATTTT
-	TRBV6-1	-	12	TRBJ2-6	CASKRGANVLTF	TGTGCCAGCAAGCGTGGGGCCAACGTCCTGACTTTC
-	TRBV5-6	many	14	TRBJ2-4	CASSLFPGNDIQYF	TGTGCCAGCAGCTTGTTTCCGGGGAATGACATTCAGTACTTC
TRBD1	TRBV5-1	-	13	TRBJ1-1	CASSPDRGSKAFF	TGCGCCAGCAGCCCGGACAGGGGTTCAAAAGCTTTCTTT
-	TRBV12-3/TRBV12-4	many	14	TRBJ2-3	CASSLSRSTDTQYF	TGTGCCAGCAGTTTAAGTAGAAGCACAGATACGCAGTATTTT
-	TRBV4-1	few	15	TRBJ2-7	CASSQGTGSPYEQYF	TGCGCCAGCAGCCAGGGCACAGGATCTCCCTACGAGCAGTACTTC
-	TRBV5-5	-	13	TRBJ1-5	CASSRDGDQPQHF	TGTGCCAGCAGCCGGGACGGGGATCAGCCCCAGCATTTT
-	TRBV10-2	many	12	TRBJ2-4	CASSESPNIQYF	TGCGCCAGCAGTGAGTCCCCAAACATTCAGTACTTC
TRBD2	TRBV3-1	many	14	TRBJ2-1	CASSQEGLANEQFF	TGTGCCAGCAGCCAAGAGGGACTAGCGAATGAGCAGTTCTTC
-	TRBV11-2	few	13	TRBJ1-4	CASSSDLGEKLFF	TGTGCCAGCAGCTCGGACTTGGGGGAAAAACTGTTTTTT
-	TRBV11-2	many	16	TRBJ2-1	CASSFWREAGLNEQFF	TGTGCCAGCAGCTTCTGGCGGGAAGCTGGGCTGAATGAGCAGTTCTTC
-	TRBV5-1	few	14	TRBJ2-3	CASTVGGVGDTQYF	TGCGCCAGCACCGTTGGCGGCGTCGGAGATACGCAGTATTTT